This T cell receptor beta chain was profiled in a study of siplizumab effects on memory and regulatory T cells. V was trimmed by 4 bases and J by 7 bases, leaving 21 bases between them. This CDR3 is built from 15 residues. CDR1 is SGDLS and CDR2 is YYNGEE in the germline V gene. Assay used: immunoSEQ multiplex PCR; TCRdb lists only in-frame clones, some missing. The sample has 50,000 to 75,000 clones, 79% seen once. Input material: memory CD4+ T cells sorted from blood. The sequence came from a human donor in good health. This sequence joins TRBV9 and TRBJ2-7, with D maybe TRBD2 (6 bases). The CDR3 loop is CASSPGVEGYLEQYF. CDR3 DNA sequence: TGTGCCAGCAGCCCCGGGGTGGAGGGCTACTTAGAGCAGTACTTC.